The T cell receptor (beta chain) under discussion was sequenced for a study of shared clonotypes between healthy human individuals. Study in general: Every donor yielded three CD4 naive, three CD4 memory, two CD8 naive and one CD8 memory plate.

The sorted-subset replicate PCRs were given 200 ng DNA, which is tens of thousands of T cell genomes. The data were produced by immunoSEQ multiplex PCR, yet TCRdb's version contains in-frame clones alone and is incomplete. The sample has roughly 1,100,000 clones; 75% are singletons. Every one of the donors was a Caucasian adult that lived in Nashville, Tennessee. Germline V gives CDR1 KGHSH, CDR2 LQKENI. The CDR3 extends over 17 amino acids. The ends were cut back, 0 bases at V and 0 bases at J, with 15 bases in the middle. Sequencing was carried out using memory CD4+ T cells sorted from blood. Documented subset: CD45RA-negative fraction. The V call is TRBV18, the J call TRBJ2-7; tentatively, D is TRBD2 (6 bases). The receptor was derived from a young man in good health. CDR3 sequence (DNA): TGTGCCAGCTCACCACCGTTTAGGGACTCACTCTCCTACGAGCAGTACTTC. Protein product: CASSPPFRDSLSYEQYF.